This passage covers 26 T cell receptor beta chains from one sample sequenced in a study of T cell repertoires in cytomegalovirus infection. Their antigens are not known. Using its own MiXCR run on the reads, TCRdb lists one record per CDR3 protein. Among some 200,000 distinct CDR3 sequences, about 40% were seen once, and the ten largest hold around 60%. The source was CD8+ T cells from cultured PBMCs, collected from culture after CMV antigen stimulation. These receptors originate from a human donor in good health (CMV status not recorded). Some clones in this sample may be carry-over from other donors' samples.

V usage is TRBV11-2 and J usage is TRBJ1-1; 7 positions match TRBD1. This CDR3 contains 14 residues. Germline V CDR1 and CDR2: SGHAT, FQNNGV. The junction had 8 bases not matched to a gene; V was cut back by 5 bases and J by 5 bases. The CDR3 reads CASSKYRGGTEAFF. The CDR3 region has the DNA TGTGCCAGCAGCAAGTACAGGGGTGGGACTGAAGCTTTCTTT.

The genes are TRBV2 and TRBJ1-3; D unclear. Between the trimmed V and J ends, which lost 5 bases and 4 bases, there was a span of 9 bases. The CDR3 contains 13 residues. Germline V gene data show CDR1 as SNHLY and CDR2 as FYNNEI. The DNA for the CDR3 is TGTGCCAGCAGTCTTTCGGCCGGAAACACCATATATTTT. Its translation: CASSLSAGNTIYF.

The J gene is TRBJ2-1, the V gene TRBV2; 12 positions match TRBD2. Germline V gives CDR1 SNHLY, CDR2 FYNNEI. CDR3 length equals 16 residues. The V gene end was trimmed by 5 bases and the J gene end by 0 bases; junction bases not matched to a gene: 2. In DNA, the CDR3 is TGTGCCAGCAGTAGACTAGCGGGGGACTCCTACAATGAGCAGTTCTTC. Protein sequence: CASSRLAGDSYNEQFF.

The chain carries TRBV27 and TRBJ2-3; unclear D gene. CDR3 length equals 16 residues. V was cut by 3 bases and J by 0 bases, with 13 bases left in between. Germline V gene sequence: CDR1 MNHEY, CDR2 SMNVEV (reference sequence). CDR3 protein: CASSFSYLGSTDTQYF. As DNA, the CDR3 is TGTGCCAGCAGTTTTTCGTACCTGGGAAGCACAGATACGCAGTATTTT.

The chain couples TRBV4-1 to TRBJ2-1, with D unresolved. Trimming stripped 1 base from V and 7 bases from J, with 8 bases between. Germline-derived CDR1 and CDR2 are MGHRA and YSYEKL. This CDR3 contains 13 residues. The CDR3 sequence is CASSQGKGNEQFF. The CDR3, as DNA: TGCGCCAGCAGCCAAGGAAAGGGAAATGAGCAGTTCTTC.

This clonotype has only a few counts. This chain links TRBV4-2 with TRBJ2-2, with TRBD2 matching over 9 bases. V lost 4 bases and J lost 5; bases outside the gene matches: 8. CDR1 and CDR2 (germline): LGHNA, YNFKEQ. The CDR3 runs to 16 residues. The CDR3 bases are TGTGCCAGCAGCCTTAGGTTAGCGGGAGAAACCGGGGAGCTGTTTTTT. Translated: CASSLRLAGETGELFF.

This sequence joins TRBV11-2 and TRBJ2-5; D is possibly TRBD1 (6 bases). This CDR3 is 15 amino acids long. V was pared by 3 bases and J by 5 bases, with 16 bases between. CDR1 and CDR2 from the germline V gene are SGHAT and FQNNGV. CDR3 in amino acids: CASSFPRYREETQYF. The DNA for the CDR3 is TGTGCCAGCAGCTTCCCTCGATACAGGGAGGAGACCCAGTACTTC.

A few counts support this clonotype. The DNA of the CDR3 is TGTGCCAGCAGCCCCGAAGGGTCACTCTACGAGCAGTACTTC. Protein sequence: CASSPEGSLYEQYF. The V call is TRBV7-3, the J call TRBJ2-7; unclear D gene. The V and J ends lost 5 bases and 3 bases respectively, with 14 bases between them. The CDR3 is 14 residues long. Germline V gives CDR1 SGHTA, CDR2 FQGTGA.

V gene TRBV7-6 combines with J gene TRBJ2-1, with 7 bases that match TRBD2. The V and J ends lost 0 bases and 1 base, in that order; junction bases with no gene match: 3. The length of the CDR3 is 16 residues. Germline CDR1 is SGHVS and CDR2 is FNYEAQ. The CDR3 sequence: CASSLAWEGSYNEQFF. The CDR3 DNA is TGTGCCAGCAGCTTAGCGTGGGAGGGGTCCTACAATGAGCAGTTCTTC.

This chain links TRBV7-9 with TRBJ1-1; 10 nucleotides agree with TRBD1. Germline CDR1 reads SEHNR; CDR2 reads FQNEAQ (reference sequence). J was trimmed by 6 bases and V by 5 bases; bases with no gene match: 9. This CDR3 region has 15 residues. Here the CDR3 DNA reads TGTGCCAGCAGCGGAAGGACAGGGGGTGGCCCTGAAGCTTTCTTT. The encoded protein is CASSGRTGGGPEAFF.

This clonotype has more than one count but fewer than ten. The V and J genes are TRBV6-6 and TRBJ2-6, with D possibly TRBD1 on 7 matching bases. There are 19 residues in the CDR3. Germline V lookup: CDR1 MNHNY, CDR2 SVGAGI (reference sequence). Trimming stripped 6 bases from V and 4 bases from J, with 25 bases between. CDR3 sequence reads: CASRPKTGLRGEGANVLTF. The CDR3 nucleotides are TGTGCCAGCAGACCTAAGACGGGCCTCAGGGGGGAGGGGGCCAACGTCCTGACTTTC.

This clonotype was counted a few times. V usage is TRBV13 and J usage is TRBJ1-1; a possible D gene is TRBD1 (6 bases). Germline CDR1 and CDR2: PRHDT and FYEKMQ (reference sequence). Trimming cost V 1 base and J 6 bases, with 15 bases left between them. This CDR3 has 15 amino acids. The CDR3 nucleotides read TGTGCCAGCAGCTTAGCCAGCGGGGGCCTCGCTGAAGCTTTCTTT. Amino acid sequence: CASSLASGGLAEAFF. The whole variable domain, remainder taken from reference TRBV13 and TRBJ1-1, is AAGVIQSPRHLIKEKRETATLKCYPIPRHDTVYWYQQGPGQDPQFLISFYEKMQSDKGSIPDRFSAQQFSDYHSELNMSSLELGDSALYFCASSLASGGLAEAFFGQGTRLTVV.

The genes are TRBV20-1 and TRBJ2-1; D is unresolved. Looked up from germline, CDR1 is DFQATT and CDR2 is SNEGSKA (reference sequence). This CDR3 has 14 amino acids. Trimming left V 2 bases short and J 3 bases short, with 11 bases between. The CDR3 loop reads CSARNPLGYNEQFF. The CDR3 DNA reads TGCAGTGCTAGAAACCCCCTTGGCTACAATGAGCAGTTCTTC.

This clonotype was observed a single time. The rearrangement joins TRBV10-3 to TRBJ2-1; 7 nucleotides agree with TRBD2. J gave up 7 bases and V 3 bases, and 12 bases lay outside the gene matches. CDR1 and CDR2 (germline): ENHRY, SYGVKD. The CDR3 has 16 amino acids. In nucleotides, the CDR3 is TGTGCCATCAGTGAACCGGGAGCGGGACCCTTAAATGAGCAGTTCTTC. Translation gives CAISEPGAGPLNEQFF.

V usage is TRBV27 and J usage is TRBJ2-1; D is perhaps TRBD2 (5 bases). Germline CDR1 MNHEY, CDR2 SMNVEV (reference sequence). The CDR3 runs to 13 residues. Trimming left V 5 bases short and J 7 bases short, with 12 bases between. This CDR3 is CASSLLSGNEQFF. For the CDR3, the DNA is TGTGCCAGCAGTCTTCTCTCGGGGAATGAGCAGTTCTTC.

This clonotype was found a few times. As DNA, the CDR3 is TGTGCCAGCAGGGCGGGACAGCTGAACACTGAAGCTTTCTTT. It codes for CASRAGQLNTEAFF. The genes are TRBV7-9 and TRBJ1-1, with TRBD1 matching over 7 bases. V shed 6 bases and J 0 bases; nucleotides not matched to a gene: 4. Germline loops: CDR1 SEHNR, CDR2 FQNEAQ (reference sequence). The CDR3 length is 14 residues.

This clonotype appeared a few times. This chain uses TRBV7-6 with TRBJ1-4, with D tentatively TRBD1 (5 bases). V was shortened by 4 bases and J by 8 bases, with 14 bases between the two germline ends. Germline V CDR1 and CDR2: SGHVS, FNYEAQ. This CDR3 has 14 amino acids. CDR3 protein: CASSSLFSGEKLFF. In DNA, the CDR3 is TGTGCCAGCAGCTCGTTGTTTTCAGGGGAAAAACTGTTTTTT.

This clonotype was counted many times. The chain employs TRBV7-2 and TRBJ1-2, with 9 bases aligning to TRBD1. Trimming at V came to 4 bases and at J to 7 bases, leaving 7 bases not matched to a gene. The CDR3 loop spans 14 amino acids. Germline V gene lookup returns CDR1 SGHTA and CDR2 FQGNSA. CDR3 sequence reads: CASSWRDRERGYTF. For the CDR3, the DNA is TGTGCCAGCAGCTGGAGGGACAGGGAACGTGGCTACACCTTC.

This clonotype was detected only a few times. The chain carries TRBV28 and TRBJ2-7, with 12 positions matching TRBD1. The CDR3 contains 14 residues. Germline CDR1 is MDHEN and CDR2 is SYDVKM. Trimming cost V 6 bases and J 7 bases; bases outside gene matches: 7. CDR3 residues: CASSRGQGAGEQYF. As DNA, the CDR3 is TGTGCCAGCAGCCGGGGACAGGGGGCGGGAGAGCAGTACTTC.

This clonotype was found a few times. The chain employs TRBV10-3 and TRBJ2-3; tentatively, D is TRBD2 (5 bases). Germline V gives CDR1 ENHRY, CDR2 SYGVKD. The V gene lost 6 bases and the J gene lost 6 bases, with 7 bases spanning the gap. The CDR3 extends over 11 amino acids. The CDR3, as DNA: TGTGCCATCAGGGAGGCCGATACGCAGTATTTT. Its translation is CAIREADTQYF.

This rearrangement joins TRBV27 to TRBJ1-1; D not certain. The CDR3 consists of 15 residues. Germline V gene lookup returns CDR1 MNHEY and CDR2 SMNVEV (reference sequence). Trimming took 5 bases from V and 1 from J, leaving 14 bases between them. The CDR3 DNA sequence: TGTGCCAGCAGTCCCCTACGGACGGGGAACACTGAAGCTTTCTTT. Translation gives CASSPLRTGNTEAFF.

The chain recombines TRBV12-3 or TRBV12-4 with TRBJ2-1, with D perhaps assigned TRBD1 or TRBD2 (6 bases each). The CDR3 contains 13 residues. Deletions cut 8 bases from V and 6 bases from J, with 14 bases between. CDR3 in amino acids: CASFPGAPNEQFF. CDR3 sequence (DNA): TGTGCCAGCTTCCCGGGGGCCCCCAATGAGCAGTTCTTC.

This clonotype was detected a few times. This chain uses TRBV28 with TRBJ2-2; tentative D call: TRBD1 (5 bases). Germline CDR1 MDHEN, CDR2 SYDVKM. With 5 bases removed from V and 6 bases from J, the gap between germline ends came to 16 bases. The CDR3 consists of 15 residues. The CDR3 spells CASSPLESGPGELFF. In DNA form, the CDR3 reads TGTGCCAGCAGTCCCCTCGAGTCAGGGCCCGGGGAGCTGTTTTTT.

The V and J genes are TRBV24-1 and TRBJ2-4; D might be TRBD1 (5 bases). Germline CDR1 KGHDR, CDR2 SFDVKD. Between the trimmed V and J ends, which lost 10 bases and 6 bases, there was a span of 12 bases. The CDR3 runs to 12 residues. The CDR3, as DNA: TGTGCCACTTCAGATGACAGAAACATTCAGTACTTC. As protein: CATSDDRNIQYF.

This chain connects TRBV7-4 to TRBJ2-7; D is ambiguous. V lost 5 bases, J lost 3 bases, and 14 bases lay in between. Per germline, CDR1 SGHVT and CDR2 SQSDAQ. The CDR3 extends over 14 amino acids. As DNA, the CDR3 is TGTGCCAGCAGCCCCGTGAGGCTCGGCTACGAGCAGTACTTC. Protein sequence: CASSPVRLGYEQYF.

This clonotype was detected only a few times. The rearrangement links TRBV7-9 to TRBJ2-7, with D possibly matching TRBD1 (6 bases). CDR1 SEHNR and CDR2 FQNEAQ come from the germline V gene (reference sequence). The CDR3 sequence is 12 residues long. V was trimmed by 6 bases and J by 7 bases, leaving 13 bases between them. The DNA of the CDR3 is TGTGCCAGCAGTCCTCAGGGGCGTGAGCAGTACTTC. This gives the protein CASSPQGREQYF.